A single TCR beta chain is shown here with its context. Assay: immunoSEQ multiplex PCR; the TCRdb copy retains only in-frame clones and omits some. The table records about 140,000 clones, 84% of them present only once. The sample comes from a study of T cell responses to AZD1222 COVID-19 vaccine. Trimming took off 5 bases at V and 8 bases at J, with 16 bases between the two ends. This CDR3 has 15 residues. Germline CDR1 is KGHSH and CDR2 is LQKENI. This clonotype was obtained from an adult in good health. The chain recombines TRBV18 with TRBJ1-6; a possible D gene is TRBD1 (5 bases). The starting material was peripheral blood, obtained on day 0 of AZD1222 vaccination. This CDR3 reads CASSEQGGVHSPLHF. CDR3 coding DNA: TGTGCCAGCTCAGAGCAGGGCGGGGTACATTCACCCCTCCACTTT.